This TCR beta chain was recovered during a study of cytomegalovirus exposure and HLA in healthy donors. Background on the study: Earlier, 95 million to 120 million unique TCR beta sequences were recovered from approximately 180 million T cells by an analysis. Study observations and caveats: Investigators reported 164 TCR beta chains as tied to cytomegalovirus.

Regarding this clone: Its target is unknown.

Germline lookup yields CDR1 LNHDA and CDR2 SQIVND (reference sequence). The CDR3 has 14 amino acids. V lost 3 bases and J lost 5, with 10 bases in between. Primers included in the PCR were 60 Vbeta and 13 Jbeta primers. Clones were read by immunoSEQ multiplex PCR, and TCRdb kept only the in-frame ones, dropping some. The sample records around 140,000 clones, roughly four fifths being singletons. The chain combines TRBV19 with TRBJ1-4; D not resolved. Sequences were obtained from PBMCs. The TCR was taken from a woman aged 50 to 65 in good health and CMV-seropositive. The CDR3 coding sequence is TGTGCCAGTAGTATTAGGAGAATAAATGAAAAACTGTTTTTT. This codes for CASSIRRINEKLFF.